The clone carrying this T cell receptor (beta chain) is classed as large. This sample was included in a study of blood T cell repertoires in COVID-19. Study at large: From the United States, Italy and Spain came samples of acute and convalescent COVID-19.

Here immunoSEQ multiplex PCR was the method, and the copy in TCRdb shows in-frame clones only, minus some. The sample yields approximately 260,000 clones, approximately 88% seen once. This receptor was taken from a woman in her 40s with acute COVID-19. The source material was PBMCs or T cells enriched from blood (not recorded which).

The CDR3 nucleotides read TGCAGCGTTGTTGGAGGGGGCCAGGGGCGTGAAAACACCATATATTTT. Its protein is CSVVGGGQGRENTIYF. The chain combines TRBV29-1 with TRBJ1-3; 7 bases line up with TRBD1. The CDR3 length is 16 residues. V shed 4 bases, J shed 6 bases, and the junction held 15 bases outside the gene matches. The V gene's germline CDR1 is SQVTM and CDR2 ANQGSEA.